The 5 T cell receptor beta chains in this list originate from one sample, sequenced in a study of blood T cell repertoires in COVID-19. Profiling relied on immunoSEQ multiplex PCR, and the TCRdb table lists in-frame clones only, not all of them. The sample carries 45,000 to 55,000 clones, roughly 88% recorded once. The sequenced material came from peripheral blood. Receptors were obtained from a human donor in a cohort sampled during active COVID-19.

The V and J genes are TRBV24-1 and TRBJ2-1, with D perhaps TRBD2 (5 bases). This CDR3 comprises 15 residues. Trimming took off 5 bases at V and 1 base at J, with 11 bases between the two ends. Per germline, CDR1 KGHDR and CDR2 SFDVKD. The CDR3 spells CATSVMGESYNEQFF. CDR3 nucleotide sequence: TGTGCCACCAGTGTAATGGGAGAATCCTACAATGAGCAGTTCTTC.

The chain links TRBV4-1 to TRBJ2-1; 10 nucleotides agree with TRBD1. The CDR3 is made up of 15 amino acids. Germline CDR1 and CDR2: MGHRA and YSYEKL. J gave up 6 bases and V 2 bases, and 4 bases lay outside the gene matches. CDR3 nucleotides: TGCGCCAGCAGCCAAAGGGACAGGGGTGGCAATGAGCAGTTCTTC. This gives the protein CASSQRDRGGNEQFF.

The chain joins TRBV7-9 to TRBJ2-7, with D unclear. The CDR3 consists of 13 residues. Germline lookup yields CDR1 SEHNR and CDR2 FQNEAQ (reference sequence). The V and J ends lost 5 bases and 9 bases respectively, with 17 bases between them. The CDR3 DNA is TGTGCCAGCAGCCCCGAACACAATACGGGGCAGTACTTC. This codes for CASSPEHNTGQYF.

This clone showed up just a few times. The rearrangement uses TRBV27 and TRBJ2-2; D remains unclear. V shed 5 bases and J shed 1 base, with 2 bases lying between them. The CDR3 consists of 12 residues. Germline CDR1 MNHEY, CDR2 SMNVEV (reference sequence). The CDR3 loop reads CASSLNTGELFF. The CDR3 region has the DNA TGTGCCAGCAGTCTGAACACCGGGGAGCTGTTTTTT.

This clone was recorded a few times. The V and J genes are TRBV18 and TRBJ1-5, with D possibly matching TRBD1 (5 bases). The V end lost 1 base, the J end lost 9 bases, and 10 bases lay between the germline ends. This CDR3 is built from 13 residues. Looked up from germline, CDR1 is KGHSH and CDR2 is LQKENI. CDR3 region: CASSPQGGAPQHF. The CDR3 region has the DNA TGTGCCAGCTCACCACAGGGAGGGGCGCCCCAGCATTTT.